Here is one T cell receptor beta chain with its context. The sample belongs to a study of blood T cell repertoires in COVID-19. Study background: Whether acute or convalescent, the COVID-19 samples came from the United States, Italy and Spain. Nucleic acid was either cDNA or gDNA, and it came from T cells, B-cell-depleted T cells, or PBMCs.

Cohort 3 recovered donors had two negative PCRs, clearance, or symptom resolution. Per the original methods: Estimates of nucleated cell counts were drawn from the amplification of reference gene primers. The method was immunoSEQ multiplex PCR; TCRdb's version includes in-frame clones alone and lacks a portion of them. V and J calls and clone size are those listed in that table; D and trimming were worked out from the DNA. The sample has over 250,000 clones, more than 80% seen once. The CDR3 runs 16 residues. V lost 5 bases, J lost 3 bases, and 19 bases lay in between. Germline loops: CDR1 MDHEN, CDR2 SYDVKM.

This chain links TRBV28 with TRBJ2-5; a weak D match, TRBD2 (6 bases). This clonotype originated in a woman under 30 who had recovered from COVID-19. The sample consisted of PBMCs or T cells enriched from blood (not recorded which). CDR3 residues: CASSTWEAGFKETQYF. The CDR3 DNA reads TGTGCCAGCAGTACCTGGGAGGCCGGTTTCAAAGAGACCCAGTACTTC.